This T cell receptor (beta chain) derives from a study of cytomegalovirus exposure and HLA in healthy donors. A note on this clone: Its antigen is still unknown.

Regarding the study as a whole: The tendency of first-cohort TCR clusters to co-occur in the 120 validation repertoires was identified by a subsequent analysis. In vitro experiments confirmed that three CMV-associated chains were specific for CMV antigens. Some TCR beta chains (roughly 160 of them) were listed as cytomegalovirus-associated.

The assay was immunoSEQ multiplex PCR, and TCRdb's table has in-frame clones only and misses some. The sample consists of about 56,000 clones, 90% to 97% of them appearing once. CDR3 length: 13 amino acids. From germline, CDR1 is GTSNPN and CDR2 SVGIG (reference sequence). With 5 bases clipped from V and 5 bases from J, the junction kept 8 bases outside the gene matches. Sequenced input: PBMCs. The V call is TRBV30, the J call TRBJ2-5; TRBD2 matches 7 bases. This TCR was sampled from a young woman in good health and CMV-seronegative. CDR3 sequence (DNA): TGTGCCTGGTCCTTGGGAGGGGTGGAGACCCAGTACTTC. Its protein product is CAWSLGGVETQYF.